One sample yielded the 21 T cell receptor beta chains listed below, sequenced in a study of T cell repertoires in cytomegalovirus infection (dated by TCRdb to the late 2010s). The intended sense of this specimen's treatment or condition label: in vitro stimulation with specific CMV peptide epitopes to enrich CMV-specific T cells. Which antigens these TCRs recognize remains unknown. TCRdb lists the instrument as Illumina HiSeq 1500. The public reads were reanalyzed by TCRdb: fastp trimming at Q25, MiXCR alignment, in-frame beta chains only. Rows are combined by CDR3 protein, so each entry shows the most common genes and DNA. The sample profile shows 650,000 to 900,000 distinct CDR3 sequences; approximately 32% of them were found once. The ten largest make up 9.5% to 15% of the sample. The material was cultured CD8+ T cells from PBMCs, obtained from culture after CMV antigen stimulation. All receptors derive from a human donor in good health (CMV status not recorded). Some clones in this sample may be carry-over from other donors' samples.

In its sample, this clonotype was seen many times. The gene calls are TRBV12-3 or TRBV12-4 and TRBJ1-2; possible D gene TRBD1, 6 bases. Trimming removed 5 bases from V and 6 bases from J, with 16 bases in between. The CDR3 is 14 amino acids. The CDR3 sequence is CASSGGLGTNGYTF. The CDR3 DNA is TGTGCCAGCAGTGGCGGATTAGGGACAAATGGCTACACCTTC.

V gene TRBV3-1 combines with J gene TRBJ2-3; D remains unclear. CDR1 is LGHDT and CDR2 is YNNKEL in the germline V gene (reference sequence). V shed 3 bases and J shed 1 base, with 8 bases lying between them. This CDR3 has 14 amino acids. This CDR3 reads CASSQAVGTDTQYF. The CDR3 nucleotides are TGTGCCAGCAGCCAGGCGGTGGGCACAGATACGCAGTATTTT.

The chain recombines TRBV10-3 with TRBJ1-3; the D is unclear. Trimming took off 3 bases at V and 0 bases at J, with 6 bases between the two ends. The CDR3 extends over 14 amino acids. The germline gives CDR1 ENHRY, CDR2 SYGVKD. Written as DNA, the CDR3 is TGTGCCATCAGTGAATCCAGCTCTGGAAACACCATATATTTT. Encoded protein: CAISESSSGNTIYF.

The rearrangement links TRBV11-2 to TRBJ1-4, with 9 bases identical to TRBD1. Germline lookup yields CDR1 SGHAT and CDR2 FQNNGV. The CDR3 is 16 residues long. V lost 6 bases to trimming and J lost 12 bases; unmatched junction nucleotides: 17. The CDR3 coding sequence is TGTGCCAGCAGTTCGCTCCGGGACAGGGCTTTTGATGAACTGTTTTTT. This codes for CASSSLRDRAFDELFF.

This clonotype was picked up many times. V usage is TRBV7-8 and J usage is TRBJ2-1, with D possibly called TRBD1 or TRBD2 (5 bases each). Trimming took off 0 bases at V and 4 bases at J, with 13 bases between the two ends. The CDR3 sequence is 16 residues long. The germline CDR1 and CDR2 sequences are SGHVS and FQNEAQ. DNA for the CDR3: TGTGCCAGCAGCTTAGCACGGGCAGGGACGTACAATGAGCAGTTCTTC. Translated, it gives CASSLARAGTYNEQFF.

This clonotype showed up just a few times. The gene calls are TRBV20-1 and TRBJ2-4, with TRBD2 matching over 10 bases. Germline V gene data show CDR1 as DFQATT and CDR2 as SNEGSKA (reference sequence). The CDR3 is made up of 15 amino acids. Trimming took 3 bases from V and 2 from J; bases not matched to a gene: 4. CDR3 in amino acids: CSASERGGTKNIQYF. The CDR3 coding sequence is TGCAGTGCTAGTGAGCGGGGGGGAACCAAAAACATTCAGTACTTC.

This clonotype showed up many times. V gene TRBV4-3 combines with J gene TRBJ2-5, with TRBD2 matching 10 bases. With 4 bases clipped from V and 5 bases from J, the junction kept 7 bases outside the gene matches. CDR1 is LGHNA, CDR2 YSLEER, per germline. CDR3 length: 15 residues. CDR3 protein: CASSPTSGLMETQYF. The CDR3 DNA is TGCGCCAGCAGCCCGACTAGCGGGCTCATGGAGACCCAGTACTTC.

In its sample, this clonotype was seen a few times. The rearrangement joins TRBV6-5 to TRBJ2-3; D unclear. V was cut by 2 bases and J by 4 bases, with 10 bases left in between. The CDR3 contains 14 residues. Germline CDR1 MNHEY, CDR2 SVGAGI. DNA for the CDR3: TGTGCCAGCAGTTACGTTCTAGGTGCAGATACGCAGTATTTT. Its translation is CASSYVLGADTQYF.

This chain uses TRBV7-8 with TRBJ2-7; 7 nucleotides align to TRBD1. The junction had 12 bases not matched to a gene; V was cut back by 5 bases and J by 2 bases. CDR3 length equals 16 residues. Germline V gives CDR1 SGHVS, CDR2 FQNEAQ. The CDR3: CASSDPRDRATYEQYV. The CDR3 nucleotides read TGTGCCAGCAGCGACCCCCGGGACAGAGCCACCTACGAGCAGTACGTC.

This clonotype was counted a few times. The chain couples TRBV2 to TRBJ1-6; the D is unclear. The ends were cut back, 5 bases at V and 4 bases at J, with 12 bases in the middle. There are 15 residues in the CDR3. Germline-derived CDR1 and CDR2 are SNHLY and FYNNEI. Written as DNA, the CDR3 is TGTGCCAGCAGTTTTAGTGAGTCTTATAATTCACCCCTCCACTTT. Translated: CASSFSESYNSPLHF.

The chain joins TRBV7-9 to TRBJ2-2, with 9 bases matching TRBD2. CDR1 and CDR2 from the germline V gene are SEHNR and FQNEAQ (reference sequence). The CDR3 sequence is 15 residues long. J gave up 4 bases and V 6 bases, and 6 bases lay outside the gene matches. Written as DNA, the CDR3 is TGTGCCAGCAGTACGAGCGGGGGGAGCACCGGGGAGCTGTTTTTT. As protein: CASSTSGGSTGELFF. Full variable domain (remainder filled in from reference TRBV7-9 and TRBJ2-2): DTGVSQNPRHKITKRGQNVTFRCDPISEHNRLYWYRQTLGQGPEFLTYFQNEAQLEKSRLLSDRFSAERPKGSFSTLEIQRTEQGDSAMYLCASSTSGGSTGELFFGEGSRLTVL.

A few counts support this clonotype. The CDR3 DNA sequence: TGTGCCAGCAGCTCATACGTCATAAGGGACAGGGAGGGCACTGAAGCTTTCTTT. Translated, it gives CASSSYVIRDREGTEAFF. This chain joins TRBV7-2 and TRBJ1-1, with 9 positions matching TRBD1. CDR3 length: 18 amino acids. The ends lost 4 bases at V and 4 bases at J; junction bases unmatched: 16. Germline CDR1 and CDR2: SGHTA and FQGNSA.

Worth noting for this clonotype: This may arise from a read error, as a much more abundant clone is one base away. CDR3 region: CASSYPKEQFF. CDR3 DNA sequence: TGTGCCAGCAGTTACCCCAAGGAGCAGTTCTTC. The chain couples TRBV28 to TRBJ2-1; D gene ambiguous. CDR3 length: 11 residues. Trimming left V 4 bases short and J 10 bases short, with 8 bases between. Germline values: CDR1 MDHEN, CDR2 SYDVKM.

This clonotype was observed a handful of times. J is TRBJ1-5 and V is TRBV27; 8 nucleotides agree with TRBD1. Germline lookup yields CDR1 MNHEY and CDR2 SMNVEV (reference sequence). Trimming removed 7 bases from V and 1 base from J; junction bases left unmatched: 21. The CDR3 covers 20 residues. CDR3 sequence: CASMSWQGASLVGSNQPQHF. CDR3 nucleotides: TGTGCCAGCATGAGCTGGCAGGGGGCTTCTCTAGTGGGGAGCAATCAGCCCCAGCATTTT.

The count of this clonotype is one. The chain combines TRBV11-2 with TRBJ2-1, with unresolved D. Germline-derived CDR1 and CDR2 are SGHAT and FQNNGV. The CDR3 contains 15 residues. Trimming took off 1 base at V and 2 bases at J, with 9 bases between the two ends. CDR3 sequence reads: CASSLVISPYNEQFF. In DNA form, the CDR3 reads TGTGCCAGCAGCTTAGTAATCTCGCCCTACAATGAGCAGTTCTTC.

This clonotype was seen at least ten times. The J gene is TRBJ2-4, the V gene TRBV7-8, with 13 bases matching TRBD2. J was trimmed by 0 bases and V by 2 bases; bases with no gene match: 13. The CDR3 runs 21 residues. CDR1 and CDR2 (germline): SGHVS, FQNEAQ. CDR3 loop: CASSLWVPGLAGHIAKNIQYF. The CDR3 DNA reads as TGTGCCAGCAGCTTATGGGTCCCGGGACTAGCGGGGCACATAGCCAAAAACATTCAGTACTTC.

The chain combines TRBV2 with TRBJ2-7, with a possible D match to TRBD2 (5 bases). From germline, CDR1 is SNHLY and CDR2 FYNNEI. The CDR3 covers 14 residues. V dropped 4 bases and J dropped 5 bases, with 15 bases sitting between them. The CDR3 DNA sequence: TGTGCCAGCAGTGGGCTGGAGGAAACCGACGAGCAGTACGTC. The encoded protein is CASSGLEETDEQYV.

The V call is TRBV12-5, the J call TRBJ2-1, with 7 bases lining up with TRBD1. CDR3 length equals 14 residues. V dropped 1 base and J dropped 7; count of bases not matched to a gene: 4. Germline CDR1 LGHNT, CDR2 FRNRAP. The CDR3 protein is CASGLEGAWNEQFF. CDR3 in DNA: TGTGCTAGTGGTTTGGAGGGGGCTTGGAATGAGCAGTTCTTC.

This clonotype was picked up a small number of times. The gene calls are TRBV12-3 or TRBV12-4 and TRBJ1-2, with D possibly being TRBD1 (6 bases). Trimming stripped 4 bases from V and 3 bases from J, with 15 bases between. CDR3 length: 15 amino acids. The CDR3: CASSSRTVPHYGYTF. CDR3 sequence (DNA): TGTGCCAGCAGTTCACGGACAGTCCCCCACTATGGCTACACCTTC.

V usage is TRBV25-1 and J usage is TRBJ1-2; D perhaps matches TRBD1 (5 bases). V lost 5 bases, J lost 3 bases, and 10 bases lay in between. The CDR3 loop spans 13 amino acids. Germline CDR1 reads MGHDK; CDR2 reads SYGVNS. The chain's CDR3 is CASSQVTDYGYTF. The CDR3 nucleotides are TGTGCCAGCAGTCAGGTGACAGACTATGGCTACACCTTC.

This chain connects TRBV6-4 to TRBJ2-1, with D perhaps given as TRBD1 or TRBD2 (6 bases each). The CDR3 sequence is 15 residues long. V gave up 4 bases and J gave up 2 bases, with 12 bases separating them. Per germline, CDR1 MRHNA and CDR2 SNTAGT. This CDR3 is CASSVLGGPYNEQFF. In DNA form, the CDR3 reads TGTGCCAGCAGTGTTCTGGGGGGCCCCTACAATGAGCAGTTCTTC.